This T cell receptor beta chain stems from a study of cytomegalovirus exposure and HLA in healthy donors (dated by TCRdb to 2015 to 2018). For context, the study as a whole: An earlier analysis of more than 550 of the donors reported 276 Gb of sequence data and 90 million to 120 million unique TCR beta sequences obtained from roughly 170 million T cells. All discovery cohort repertoires had been generated on a single sequencing platform. An earlier analysis of 450 to 750 of the donors used high-throughput TCR beta sequencing to judge whether each TCR beta V gene segment behaved as functional or pseudogenic. Class I and class II HLA loci were covered by the typing at four-digit resolution. Alongside the repertoire data, information on donor age, sex, ethnicity and CMV serostatus was compiled. On average, over 200,000 unique TCR beta nucleotide sequences were sequenced per donor among 350 to 400 genotyped donors of the cohort, with 15% to 20% of those sequences being non-productive. In a later genetic analysis, genome-wide SNP genotypes for about three fifths of the roughly 670 donors were used, and that subset was treated as a discovery cohort. Typing coverage varied by locus: roughly 620-640 donors for A, B, C, DRB1 and DQB1; around 560 for DQA1; approximately 570 for DPA1; more than 450 for DPB1. A later analysis re-analyzed previously published TCR beta repertoires from 666 donors and added high-resolution HLA genotyping to study TCR occurrence patterns. The study aimed to test whether cataloging public T cell receptors could reveal signatures of past pathogen exposure. To predict cytomegalovirus infection status, the study combined high-throughput TCR immunosequencing, statistical association of individual TCRs with disease status, and machine learning. About 300 gigabases of sequencing data and around 88 million unique TCR sequences made up an early release that covered around 640 HLA-typed donors. The study used immunosequencing to profile the T cell repertoires of several hundred subjects and linked those repertoires to cytomegalovirus serostatus. Besides the first cohort of approximately 670 subjects, a separate validation cohort made up of some 110 different subjects was used. Several DR-DQ haplotypes were treated as single units for association and clustering because of strong linkage in the cohort. The genetic ancestry cluster associated with self-reported Caucasian donors included about 84% of the roughly 400 genotyped donors. In the later analysis, no new phenotypic data were used to find candidate immune exposures; instead, reliance was placed on TCR beta sequences and their occurrence across donors. Broad study findings and their caveats: Linkage disequilibrium might explain the correlated functional status among segregating V segments, but an unknown experimental factor could not be excluded. A later genetic analysis associated a missense DCLRE1C variant with V-gene and J-gene trimming of TCR beta chains, and an independent cohort replicated the association. A later genetic analysis reported fewer N-insertions in productive TCRs among donors in an Asian-associated ancestry cluster than the approximately 700-donor mean. Only TCR beta chains were sequenced in this cohort, and the absence of alpha or paired-chain data limited detectable features. In a later analysis, most CMV-associated TCR beta chains were found to appear HLA-restricted, with HLA associations seemingly driven largely by CMV exposure. According to a later analysis, TCR association rates differed among HLA loci, with DRB1 alleles showing the most associated TCRs and HLA-C alleles showing the fewest. In a later analysis, several top co-occurrence clusters were reported to appear linked to parvovirus B19, influenza, CMV and Epstein-Barr virus. In a later analysis, HLA-associated TCR beta chains were found to be more clonally expanded and to have lower generation probabilities than equally common non-associated chains. Because the 87-base-pair reads could not distinguish some IMGT-functional V segments, including TRBV6-2 and TRBV6-3, those segments were excluded. The classifier was reported to diagnose cytomegalovirus status with high specificity and sensitivity in both the original cohort and the validation cohort. In vitro tests confirmed that three of the cytomegalovirus-associated TCR beta chains recognize cytomegalovirus antigens. Because some donors lacked HLA typing at each locus, the association tests relied only on the typed subset. A group of highly shared sequence variants was considered likely to be a technical artifact of the sequencing pipeline. In an earlier analysis of some 500 of the donors, most TCR beta V segments appeared in productive rearrangements about 87% or about 30% of the time, broadly matching IMGT annotations. Because counts were too low, more than 15 rarely observed V segments, including chromosome 9 orphons, were excluded from the earlier analysis of several hundred of the donors. Most TCR sequences were seen in very few donors, while some public TCRs were found in many individuals. The study listed 150 to 200 TCR beta chains as associated with cytomegalovirus. For the cohort, immune exposure information was limited to CMV serostatus. Presence/absence analyses assumed roughly uniform sequencing depth across donors, an assumption that may not hold. A further reported finding was that TCR beta sequences accurately predicted the HLA-A and HLA-B alleles for most subjects in the first cohort. When HLA alleles, especially DR and DQ, strongly co-occurred, TCR associations were difficult to assign to individual alleles. At a false discovery rate of 0.05, a later analysis linked around 17,000 TCR beta sequences to specific HLA alleles. It was suggested by the authors that the approach could potentially be generalized to other disease states and immunological phenotypes.

In total, more than 500 healthy bone marrow donors made up the cohort. At the time of sampling, every cohort member was nominally healthy, though immune exposures that went unrecorded were likely present. The donor tested CMV seropositive and was one of the 289 seropositive cohort members. Each donor provided a peripheral blood sample, and peripheral blood mononuclear cells were used for TCR beta sequencing. The Qiagen DNeasy Blood Extraction Kit was used to extract genomic DNA from the blood cell samples. The library came from the immunoSEQ multiplex PCR assay. A mixture of 60 forward primers for TCR Vbeta segments and 13 reverse primers for TCR Jbeta segments was used in the multiplex PCR. The CDR3 region of rearranged TCR beta genes was amplified from genomic DNA by a multiplex PCR assay. The Illumina HiSeq System was used to sequence the amplified TCR beta libraries as 87-base-pair reads. The paper's data handling went like this. A later analysis counted approximately 74 million unique TCR beta chains across the approximately 700 repertoires, and around 9.9 million of these chains were shared by at least two donors. Raw reads were error-corrected and collapsed into unique sequences by a nearest-neighbor algorithm in which closely related sequences were merged to remove PCR and sequencing errors. V, D and J gene segments were assigned by aligning CDR3 sequences to IMGT reference sequences. Each retained sequence needed at least a six-nucleotide match to both a V gene segment and a J gene segment. Rearrangements were classified as productive when the CDR3 lacked stop codons and remained in frame with V and J, and all other rearrangements were classified as non-productive. CDR3 was defined according to IMGT convention as the region running from the second conserved V-encoded cysteine to the conserved J-encoded phenylalanine. The earlier analysis of a few hundred of the donors excluded any sequence lacking an unambiguous match to a single V gene segment. An earlier analysis of about 590 of the donors classified V segments as functional when productive rearrangements were above 56.7% and as segregating when the standard deviation between donors was above 5%. A statistical classification framework was developed to diagnose cytomegalovirus status using the catalog of TCR beta chain sequences. In a later analysis, TCR nucleotide sequences were compared against IMGT/GENE-DB human TR gene sequences so that V and J genes could be assigned. A later analysis assigned CDR3 sequences and most-parsimonious VDJ recombination scenarios with the TCRdist pipeline. In a later analysis, each TCR beta chain was defined by its CDR3 amino acid sequence together with its V-gene family, and reads without a unique V-gene family were excluded. In a later analysis, a few hundred highly shared, low-generation-probability nucleotide sequences were removed to address suspected cross-contamination and a sequencing artifact. A later analysis calculated a clonal expansion index for each public chain from normalized within-repertoire ranks of inferred template counts. In a later analysis, generation probabilities were computed using a VDJ recombination model fitted to out-of-frame rearrangements, and the results were checked against IGoR. A later analysis scored TCR-TCR, TCR-HLA and TCR-CMV co-occurrence with hypergeometric tests, applying a repertoire-size bias correction to TCR pairs. In a later analysis, false discovery rates were estimated by permuting HLA or CMV assignments 20 times. In a later analysis, co-occurring TCRs were grouped using DBSCAN, with TCRdist sequence similarity added in when clustering inside HLA-allele-positive subsets. Co-occurrence clustering excluded repertoires with fewer than 30,000 or more than 120,000 public chains, plus five with anomalous nucleotide sharing. This immuneACCESS table, as held by TCRdb, lists in-frame sequences with V and J called but not all clones. Of the missing ones, under half trace to an unresolved V gene in checked studies; the others have no known cause. V and J calls and clone size are as listed in that table; D and trimming were resolved from the DNA. The sample contains approximately 92,000 clones, under 90% of them found a single time. About 3.9% of the sample lies in the top ten.

The CDR3 runs 16 residues from the cysteine to the phenylalanine. Only CDR3 DNA remains: 48 bases, in frame from the first base. The germline V gene supplies CDR1 SGHTA and CDR2 FQGNSA. V is clipped by 5 bases and J by 5 bases, and the sequence between their germline boundaries is 18 bases long. To note about this clone: This clone's antigen is unknown. Base qualities are missing; no much larger clone stands one base away.

The V gene is TRBV7-2 and the J gene is TRBJ2-2; the D gene is perhaps TRBD2, from 6 matching bases. The sequence was collected from a woman in her 70s in good health and CMV-seropositive. Sequencing used PBMCs. For the CDR3, the sequence is CASSPAVAELTGELFF. The DNA is as follows: TGTGCCAGCAGCCCCGCGGTAGCGGAATTAACCGGGGAGCTGTTTTTT.